These T cell receptor beta chains were read from a single sample in a study of blood T cell repertoires in COVID-19. The repertoire was sequenced with immunoSEQ multiplex PCR; TCRdb's copy has only in-frame clones and lacks some. The repertoire includes around 67,000 clones, around four fifths of them detected once, and around 5% sits in the top ten. Input material: peripheral blood. These receptors were taken from a man aged 45-60 years with active COVID-19. Both conserved end residues are part of each CDR3. D genes are given only for firm matches. Rows may omit the clone size; those that give it use once, few, many or a size class.

TRBJ1-1	-	TRBV2	-	CASRVLSRNTEAFF	TGTGCCAGCAGGGTTTTGTCCAGGAACACTGAAGCTTTCTTT
TRBJ2-5	-	TRBV3-1/TRBV3-2	once	CASSQGPGTEQETQYF	TGTGCCAGCAGCCAGGGGCCAGGGACTGAGCAAGAGACCCAGTACTTC
TRBJ2-3	TRBD2	TRBV5-6	-	CASSFRGVYTDTQYF	TGTGCCAGCAGCTTTCGGGGGGTCTACACAGATACGCAGTATTTT
TRBJ2-4	TRBD1	TRBV5-1	-	CASSLVTGVDIQYF	TGCGCCAGCAGCTTGGTGACAGGGGTCGACATTCAGTACTTC
TRBJ2-7	-	TRBV5-5	-	CASSLVAGNYEQYF	TGTGCCAGCAGCTTGGTAGCAGGGAACTACGAGCAGTACTTC
TRBJ2-7	-	TRBV3-1/TRBV3-2	medium-sized	CASSQREAFYEQYF	TGTGCCAGCAGCCAACGAGAGGCTTTCTACGAGCAGTACTTC
TRBJ2-1	TRBD2	TRBV28	few	CASTQALAGAWNEQFF	TGTGCCAGCACCCAGGCACTAGCGGGAGCATGGAATGAGCAGTTCTTC
TRBJ2-5	-	TRBV19	-	CASRDLGETQYF	TGTGCCAGTAGGGACTTGGGGGAGACCCAGTACTTC
TRBJ2-7	TRBD2	TRBV19	-	CASPGLADSYEQYF	TGTGCCAGCCCCGGACTAGCGGACTCCTACGAGCAGTACTTC
TRBJ2-7	-	TRBV5-1	-	CASSLVARGTYEQYF	TGCGCCAGCAGCTTGGTGGCCAGGGGAACCTACGAGCAGTACTTC
TRBJ2-2	-	TRBV7-9	few	CAAGAVNTGELFF	TGTGCCGCTGGGGCAGTGAACACCGGGGAGCTGTTTTTT
TRBJ1-6	-	TRBV7-8	-	CASSFGGYNSPLHF	TGTGCCAGCAGCTTCGGGGGTTATAATTCACCCCTCCACTTT
TRBJ2-3	TRBD1	TRBV7-6	-	CASSRRGQDSDTQYF	TGTGCCAGCAGCCGACGGGGACAGGACTCAGATACGCAGTATTTT
TRBJ2-7	TRBD2	TRBV19	once	CASSPQVAGAGEQYF	TGTGCCAGTAGCCCTCAGGTAGCGGGAGCCGGCGAGCAGTACTTC
TRBJ2-7	TRBD1	TRBV6-7	-	CASSNRGPYEQYF	TGTGCCAGCAGTAACAGGGGGCCCTACGAGCAGTACTTC
TRBJ1-3	-	TRBV7-2	-	CASSSSGVGHGNTIYF	TGTGCCAGCAGCTCATCAGGGGTGGGGCATGGAAACACCATATATTTT
TRBJ2-1	TRBD2	TRBV5-1	-	CASSLTSGSISYNEQFF	TGCGCCAGCAGCTTGACTAGCGGGAGTATCTCCTACAATGAGCAGTTCTTC
TRBJ2-1	-	TRBV29-1	-	CSASSLGGADEQFF	TGCAGCGCCTCCTCCCTAGGGGGGGCGGATGAGCAGTTCTTC
TRBJ2-5	TRBD2	TRBV19	-	CATRISGEETQYF	TGTGCCACCAGGATTAGCGGGGAAGAGACCCAGTACTTC
TRBJ2-4	TRBD1	TRBV28	-	CASNYRIFGTGGIPNIQYF	TGTGCCAGCAACTATCGGATCTTCGGGACAGGGGGGATCCCTAACATTCAGTACTTC
TRBJ2-7	TRBD1	TRBV7-8	-	CATKSTTGLTYEQYF	TGTGCCACAAAATCAACGACAGGGCTAACCTACGAGCAGTACTTC
TRBJ1-6	TRBD1	TRBV4-1	-	CASSQDPLGKTGGRGNSPLHF	TGCGCCAGCAGCCAAGACCCGCTCGGTAAAACAGGGGGCCGGGGGAATTCACCCCTCCACTTT
TRBJ1-2	TRBD1	TRBV14	-	CASSATGGAGYTF	TGTGCCAGCAGCGCTACAGGGGGTGCTGGCTACACCTTC
TRBJ2-1	-	TRBV5-1	-	CASSLNGGQFF	TGCGCCAGCAGCTTGAACGGGGGGCAGTTCTTC
TRBJ2-6	-	TRBV5-4	-	CASSFGTSGQLSGANVLTF	TGTGCCAGCAGCTTTGGGACTTCGGGACAGCTCTCTGGGGCCAACGTCCTGACTTTC
TRBJ2-1	-	TRBV25-1	-	CASSPLGVYSPINEQFF	TGTGCCAGCAGTCCTCTCGGGGTCTACAGCCCAATCAATGAGCAGTTCTTC
TRBJ1-5	TRBD1	TRBV18	-	CASSLGQGEPQHF	TGTGCCAGCTCACTAGGACAGGGGGAGCCCCAGCATTTT
TRBJ1-4	-	TRBV6-5	-	CATRVGLESEKLFF	TGTGCCACCAGAGTGGGGCTAGAAAGTGAAAAACTGTTTTTT
TRBJ1-5	-	TRBV5-6	-	CASSLSGQADSNQPQHF	TGTGCCAGCAGCTTGAGTGGGCAGGCTGATAGCAATCAGCCCCAGCATTTT